This TCR beta chain was documented in a study of T cells after yellow fever vaccination. Regarding the study as a whole: One caveat is that FACS-sorted repertoires could contain abundant clonotypes contaminating from the bulk population. Subsequent to the booster, the majority of primary-vaccination clones reappeared (around 96% CD4, approximately 85% CD8).

V gave up 2 bases and J gave up 7 bases; unmatched junction bases: 3. Germline V gene lookup returns CDR1 MGHRA and CDR2 YSYEKL. The CDR3 is 14 amino acids. This clonotype was picked up many times. Its target is unknown. TCRdb reprocessed the 5' RACE reads via MiXCR and lists one record per CDR3 protein. The table lists a few hundred thousand distinct CDR3 sequences, about 4% of them singletons. The source was PBMCs, collected 5 days after the yellow fever booster vaccination. The chain employs TRBV4-1 and TRBJ2-1; 9 bases fit TRBD2. This receptor was taken from a man aged 18 to 29 who received the YFV17D yellow fever vaccine. CDR3 in DNA: TGCGCCAGCAGCCAATGGACTAGCGAGAATGAGCAGTTCTTC. This translates into CASSQWTSENEQFF.